One and the same sample provided the 13 T cell receptor beta chains below, sequenced in a study of cytomegalovirus exposure and HLA in healthy donors. This PCR relied on a set of 60 Vbeta primers and 13 Jbeta primers. Profiling relied on immunoSEQ multiplex PCR, and the TCRdb table lists in-frame clones only, not all of them. In the table there are over 100,000 clones, approximately 80% of which are singletons. The specimen sequenced was PBMCs. The receptor source for this set is a male donor in good health and CMV-seropositive.

This chain links TRBV19 with TRBJ1-1, with a weak D call TRBD1 (5 bases). CDR3 size: 13 residues. Germline-derived CDR1 and CDR2 are LNHDA and SQIVND (reference sequence). V was pared by 7 bases and J by 6 bases, with 15 bases between. The CDR3 DNA sequence: TGTGCCAGTATCAACCGGGGGGTGCCTGAAGCTTTCTTT. The encoded protein is CASINRGVPEAFF.

V is TRBV27 and J is TRBJ1-2; the match to TRBD1 covers 10 bases. Germline trimming cut 2 bases from V and 5 bases from J; bases unmatched to any gene: 8. Germline CDR1 reads MNHEY; CDR2 reads SMNVEV (reference sequence). The CDR3 extends over 16 amino acids. The CDR3 DNA reads as TGTGCCAGCAGTTTAGGTGTGGGACAGGGGAGGTATGGCTACACCTTC. Translation: CASSLGVGQGRYGYTF.

This clone was detected only a few times. V is TRBV4-1 and J is TRBJ2-4, with TRBD2 identical over 8 bases. V lost 4 bases to trimming and J lost 1 base; unmatched junction nucleotides: 9. This CDR3 is 17 amino acids long. Looked up from germline, CDR1 is MGHRA and CDR2 is YSYEKL. CDR3 amino acids: CASSRESGGAAKNIQYF. In nucleotides, the CDR3 is TGCGCCAGCAGCCGAGAGTCGGGGGGGGCGGCCAAAAACATTCAGTACTTC.

The V gene is TRBV15, the J gene TRBJ1-1; 7 bases are shared with TRBD1. The CDR3 length is 15 residues. V was clipped by 0 bases and J by 4 bases; unmatched bases: 5. Looked up from germline, CDR1 is LNHNV and CDR2 is YYDKDF (reference sequence). DNA of the CDR3: TGTGCCACCAGCAGAGAGAGGGGGCGATCCACTGAAGCTTTCTTT. Translation: CATSRERGRSTEAFF.

This clone occurred once. The rearrangement joins TRBV27 to TRBJ1-6; D call uncertain. CDR1 is MNHEY and CDR2 is SMNVEV in the germline V gene (reference sequence). Trimming took 5 bases from V and 1 from J, leaving 9 bases between them. The CDR3 is 15 residues long. CDR3 sequence reads: CASSPSRSYNSPLHF. CDR3 DNA sequence: TGTGCCAGCAGTCCAAGCAGGTCCTATAATTCACCCCTCCACTTT.

The genes are TRBV7-9 and TRBJ2-2, with D perhaps matching TRBD1 (6 bases). There are 15 residues in the CDR3. V gave up 3 bases and J gave up 0 bases, with 8 bases separating them. Looked up from germline, CDR1 is SEHNR and CDR2 is FQNEAQ (reference sequence). The CDR3 spells CASSFGQTNTGELFF. The CDR3 DNA reads TGTGCCAGCAGCTTCGGACAGACGAACACCGGGGAGCTGTTTTTT.

The chain combines TRBV10-1 with TRBJ2-7; D is perhaps TRBD2 (7 bases). The germline gives CDR1 WNHNN, CDR2 SYGVQD (reference sequence). The length of the CDR3 is 15 residues. Trimming took 6 bases from V and 0 from J, leaving 15 bases between them. The CDR3 DNA reads TGCGCCAGCAGAGAAAACAGGGAGGGCTCCTACGAGCAGTACTTC. It codes for CASRENREGSYEQYF.

The rearrangement uses TRBV7-9 and TRBJ2-1; D might be TRBD1 (7 bases). The germline V gene encodes CDR1 SEHNR and CDR2 FQNEAQ (reference sequence). There are 13 residues in the CDR3. The V end lost 4 bases, the J end lost 8 bases, and 12 bases lay between the germline ends. The CDR3 protein is CASSSGGGDEQFF. In nucleotides, the CDR3 is TGTGCCAGCAGCTCAGGGGGAGGCGATGAGCAGTTCTTC.

This clone appeared once. The germline gene is not matched at one end of the junction; a read error may be the cause. The rearrangement uses TRBV5-1 and TRBJ2-6, with TRBD1 matching 7 bases. Germline CDR1 reads SGHRS; CDR2 reads YFSETQ. This CDR3 is 18 amino acids long. CDR3 sequence reads: CASYPTGQANSGANGLTF. DNA for the CDR3: TGCGCCAGCTACCCCACCGGACAGGCGAACTCTGGGGCCAACGGCCTGACTTTC.

A few counts support this clone. The chain couples TRBV6-1 to TRBJ1-1; possibly TRBD1 for D (5 bases). V lost 6 bases and J 0 bases, leaving 8 bases between the germline ends. Germline CDR1 MNHNS, CDR2 SASEGT. The length of the CDR3 is 13 residues. The CDR3 DNA reads as TGTGCCAGCAGCTCGACAGTGAACACTGAAGCTTTCTTT. The encoded protein is CASSSTVNTEAFF.

Only one count was recorded for this clone. The rearrangement uses TRBV9 and TRBJ2-2; D gene unclear. Trimming shortened V by 0 bases and J by 8 bases, and 5 bases separated the two germline ends. The CDR3 spans 12 residues. Germline V gene sequence: CDR1 SGDLS, CDR2 YYNGEE. The CDR3, as DNA: TGTGCCAGCAGCGTAGCGGAGGGGGAGCTGTTTTTT. It yields the protein CASSVAEGELFF.

This clone appeared once. This chain connects TRBV10-3 to TRBJ1-5, with 9 positions matching TRBD1. The V segment lost 6 bases and the J segment 5 bases; nucleotides outside the gene matches: 11. This CDR3 is 16 amino acids long. CDR1 ENHRY and CDR2 SYGVKD come from the germline V gene. CDR3 protein: CAISPSPGQGDQPQHF. The CDR3 coding sequence is TGTGCCATCAGCCCCTCTCCGGGACAGGGTGATCAGCCCCAGCATTTT.

The chain carries TRBV5-1 and TRBJ2-1; D perhaps matches TRBD1 (5 bases). This CDR3 has 14 residues. Germline V CDR1 and CDR2: SGHRS, YFSETQ. Trimming took off 7 bases at V and 6 bases at J, with 17 bases between the two ends. The CDR3 coding sequence is TGCGCCAGCGTACAGGATAATCTCGCCAATGAGCAGTTCTTC. Translated, it gives CASVQDNLANEQFF.